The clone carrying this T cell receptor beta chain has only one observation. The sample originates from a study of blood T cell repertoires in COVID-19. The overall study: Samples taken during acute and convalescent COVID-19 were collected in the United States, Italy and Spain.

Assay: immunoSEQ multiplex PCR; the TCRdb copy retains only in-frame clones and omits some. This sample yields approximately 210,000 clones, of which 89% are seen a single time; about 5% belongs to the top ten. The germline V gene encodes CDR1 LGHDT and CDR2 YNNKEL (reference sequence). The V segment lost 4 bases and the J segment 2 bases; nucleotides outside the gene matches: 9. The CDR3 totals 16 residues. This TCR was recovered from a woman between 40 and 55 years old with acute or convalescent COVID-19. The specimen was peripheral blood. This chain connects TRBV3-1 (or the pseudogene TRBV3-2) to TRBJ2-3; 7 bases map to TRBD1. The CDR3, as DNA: TGTGCCAGCAGCCCTTTCTGGGACAGCTTCACAGATACGCAGTATTTT. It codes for CASSPFWDSFTDTQYF.